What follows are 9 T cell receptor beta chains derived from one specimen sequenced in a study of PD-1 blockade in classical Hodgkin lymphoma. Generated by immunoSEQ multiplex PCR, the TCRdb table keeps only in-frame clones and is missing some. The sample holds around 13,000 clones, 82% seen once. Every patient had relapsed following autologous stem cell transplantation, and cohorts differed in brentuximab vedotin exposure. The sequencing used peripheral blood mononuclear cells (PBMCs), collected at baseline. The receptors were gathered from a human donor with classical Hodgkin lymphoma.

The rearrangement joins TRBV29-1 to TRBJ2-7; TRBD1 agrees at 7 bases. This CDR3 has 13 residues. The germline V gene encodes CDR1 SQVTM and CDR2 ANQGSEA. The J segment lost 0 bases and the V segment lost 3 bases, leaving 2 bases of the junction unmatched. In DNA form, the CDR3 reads TGCAGCGTTGAGTGGGACAGCTCCTACGAGCAGTACTTC. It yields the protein CSVEWDSSYEQYF.

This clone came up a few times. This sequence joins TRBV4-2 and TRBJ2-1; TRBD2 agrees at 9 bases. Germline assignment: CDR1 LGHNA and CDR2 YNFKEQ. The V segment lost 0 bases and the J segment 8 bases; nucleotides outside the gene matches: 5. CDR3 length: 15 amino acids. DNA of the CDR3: TGTGCCAGCAGCCAAGAGATAGCGGGAGCCTATGAGCAGTTCTTC. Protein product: CASSQEIAGAYEQFF.

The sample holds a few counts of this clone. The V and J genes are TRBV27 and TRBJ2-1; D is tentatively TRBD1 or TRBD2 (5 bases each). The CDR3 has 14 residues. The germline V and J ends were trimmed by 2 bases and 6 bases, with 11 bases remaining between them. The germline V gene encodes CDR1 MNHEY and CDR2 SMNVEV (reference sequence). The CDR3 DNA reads TGTGCCAGCAGTTTAAGGGACGGCTTCAATGAGCAGTTCTTC. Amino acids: CASSLRDGFNEQFF.

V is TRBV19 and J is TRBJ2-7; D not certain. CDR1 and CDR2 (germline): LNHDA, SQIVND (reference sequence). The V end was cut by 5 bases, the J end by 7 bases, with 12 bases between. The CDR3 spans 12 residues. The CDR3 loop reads CASSLPPGEQYF. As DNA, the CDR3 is TGTGCCAGTAGTCTACCCCCGGGTGAGCAGTACTTC.

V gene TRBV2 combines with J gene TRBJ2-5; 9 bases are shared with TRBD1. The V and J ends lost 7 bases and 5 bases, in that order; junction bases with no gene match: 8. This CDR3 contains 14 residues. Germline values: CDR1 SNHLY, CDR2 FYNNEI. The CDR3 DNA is TGTGCCAGCACTCGGGACAGGGTTGGCGAGACCCAGTACTTC. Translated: CASTRDRVGETQYF.

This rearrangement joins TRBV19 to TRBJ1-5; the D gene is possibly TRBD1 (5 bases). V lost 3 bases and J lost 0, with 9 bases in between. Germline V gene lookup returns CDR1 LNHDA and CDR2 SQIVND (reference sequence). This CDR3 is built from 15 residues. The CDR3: CASSMGPSSNQPQHF. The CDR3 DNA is TGTGCCAGTAGTATGGGGCCCAGTAGCAATCAGCCCCAGCATTTT.

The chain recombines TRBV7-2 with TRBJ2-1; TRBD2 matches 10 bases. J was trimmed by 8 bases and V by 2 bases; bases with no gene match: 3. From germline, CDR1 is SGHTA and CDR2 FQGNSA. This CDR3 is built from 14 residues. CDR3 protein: CASSLQAGGDEQFF. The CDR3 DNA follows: TGTGCCAGCAGCTTACAAGCGGGGGGGGATGAGCAGTTCTTC.

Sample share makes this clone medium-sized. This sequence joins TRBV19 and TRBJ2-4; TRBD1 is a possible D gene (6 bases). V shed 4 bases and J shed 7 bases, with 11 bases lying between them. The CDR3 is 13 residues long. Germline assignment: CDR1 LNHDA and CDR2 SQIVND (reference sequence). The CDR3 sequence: CASSSTGWNIQYF. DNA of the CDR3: TGTGCCAGTAGTAGCACAGGGTGGAACATTCAGTACTTC.

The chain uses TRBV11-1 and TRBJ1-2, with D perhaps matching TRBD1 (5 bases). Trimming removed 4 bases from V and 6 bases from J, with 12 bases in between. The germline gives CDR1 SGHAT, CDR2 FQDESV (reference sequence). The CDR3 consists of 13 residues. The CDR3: CASSWAGTNGYTF. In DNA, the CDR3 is TGTGCCAGCAGCTGGGCCGGGACGAATGGCTACACCTTC.